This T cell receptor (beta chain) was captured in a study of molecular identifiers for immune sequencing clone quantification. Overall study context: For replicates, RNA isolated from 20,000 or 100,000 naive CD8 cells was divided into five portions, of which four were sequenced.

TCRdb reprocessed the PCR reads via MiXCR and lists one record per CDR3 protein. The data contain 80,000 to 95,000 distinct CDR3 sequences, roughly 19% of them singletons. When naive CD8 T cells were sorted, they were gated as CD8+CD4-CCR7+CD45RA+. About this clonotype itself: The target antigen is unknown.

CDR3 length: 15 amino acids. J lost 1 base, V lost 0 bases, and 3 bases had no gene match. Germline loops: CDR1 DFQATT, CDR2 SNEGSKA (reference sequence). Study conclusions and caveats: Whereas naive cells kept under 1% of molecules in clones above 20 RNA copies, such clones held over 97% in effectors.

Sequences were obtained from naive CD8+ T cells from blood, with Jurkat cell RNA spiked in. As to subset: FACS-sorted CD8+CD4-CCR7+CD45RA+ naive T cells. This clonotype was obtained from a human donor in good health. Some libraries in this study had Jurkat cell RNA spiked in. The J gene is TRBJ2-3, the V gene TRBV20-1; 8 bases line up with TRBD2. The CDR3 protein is CSARDPLAGTDTQYF. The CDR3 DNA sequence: TGCAGTGCTAGAGATCCACTAGCGGGCACAGATACGCAGTATTTT.